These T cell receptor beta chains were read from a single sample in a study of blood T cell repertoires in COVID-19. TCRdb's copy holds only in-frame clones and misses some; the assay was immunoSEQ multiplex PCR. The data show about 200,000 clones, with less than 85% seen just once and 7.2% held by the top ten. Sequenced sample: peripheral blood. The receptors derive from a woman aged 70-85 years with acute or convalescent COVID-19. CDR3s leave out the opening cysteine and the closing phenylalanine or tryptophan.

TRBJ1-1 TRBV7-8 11 ASSKTETGGAF
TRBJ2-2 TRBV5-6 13 ASRLTSSNTGELF
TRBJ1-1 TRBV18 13 ASSPHQGEWTEAF
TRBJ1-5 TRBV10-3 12 ATQFDRDGQPQH
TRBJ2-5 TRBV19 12 ASSIETGWETQY
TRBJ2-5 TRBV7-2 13 ASSSPDRAIETQY
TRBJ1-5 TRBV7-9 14 ASSSKTGGGNQPQH
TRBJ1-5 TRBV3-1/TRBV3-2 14 ASSQERGGSNQPQH
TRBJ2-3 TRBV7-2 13 ASSERLEITDTQY
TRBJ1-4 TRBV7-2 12 ASSLQGREGKLF
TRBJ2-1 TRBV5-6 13 ASSLDALANNEQF
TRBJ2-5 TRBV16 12 ASSPTREGETQY
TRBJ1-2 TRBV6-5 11 ASRSPLNYGYT